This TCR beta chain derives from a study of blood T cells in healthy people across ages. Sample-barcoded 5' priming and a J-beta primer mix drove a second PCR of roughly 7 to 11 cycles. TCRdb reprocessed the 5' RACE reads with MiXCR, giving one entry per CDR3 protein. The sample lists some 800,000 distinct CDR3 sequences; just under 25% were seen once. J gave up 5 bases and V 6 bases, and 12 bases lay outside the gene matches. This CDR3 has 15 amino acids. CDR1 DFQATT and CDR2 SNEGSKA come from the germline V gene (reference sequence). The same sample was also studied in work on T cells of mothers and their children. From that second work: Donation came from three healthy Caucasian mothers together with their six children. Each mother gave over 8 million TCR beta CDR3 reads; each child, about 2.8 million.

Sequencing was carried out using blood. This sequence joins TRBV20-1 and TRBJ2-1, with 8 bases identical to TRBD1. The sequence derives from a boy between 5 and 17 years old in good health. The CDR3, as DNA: TGCAGTGCCCGGGGCAGGACAGGGCCCGACAATGAGCAGTTCTTC. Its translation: CSARGRTGPDNEQFF.